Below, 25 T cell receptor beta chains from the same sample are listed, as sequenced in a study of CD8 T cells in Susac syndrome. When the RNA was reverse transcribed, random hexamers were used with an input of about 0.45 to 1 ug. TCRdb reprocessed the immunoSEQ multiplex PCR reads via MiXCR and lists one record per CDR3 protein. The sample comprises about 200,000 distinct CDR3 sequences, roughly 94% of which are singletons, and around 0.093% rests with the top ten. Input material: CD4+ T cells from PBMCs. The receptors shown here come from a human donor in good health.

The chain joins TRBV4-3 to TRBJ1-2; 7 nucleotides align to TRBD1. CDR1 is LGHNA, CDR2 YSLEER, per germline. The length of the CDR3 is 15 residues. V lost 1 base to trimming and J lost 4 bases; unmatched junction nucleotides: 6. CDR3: CASSQAETGRYGYTF. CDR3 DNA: TGCGCCAGCAGCCAAGCCGAGACAGGGCGCTATGGCTACACCTTC.

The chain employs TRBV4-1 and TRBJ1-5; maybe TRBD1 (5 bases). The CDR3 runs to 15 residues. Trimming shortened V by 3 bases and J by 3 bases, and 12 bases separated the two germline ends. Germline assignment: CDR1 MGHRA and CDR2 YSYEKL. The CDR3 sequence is CASSQGTVNNQPQHF. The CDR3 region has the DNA TGCGCCAGCAGCCAGGGGACGGTGAACAATCAGCCCCAGCATTTT.

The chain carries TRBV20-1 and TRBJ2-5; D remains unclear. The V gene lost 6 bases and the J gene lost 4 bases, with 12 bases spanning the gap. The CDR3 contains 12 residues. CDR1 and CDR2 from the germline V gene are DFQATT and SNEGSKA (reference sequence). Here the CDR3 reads CSAAVWAETQYF. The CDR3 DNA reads TGCAGTGCCGCCGTCTGGGCAGAGACCCAGTACTTC.

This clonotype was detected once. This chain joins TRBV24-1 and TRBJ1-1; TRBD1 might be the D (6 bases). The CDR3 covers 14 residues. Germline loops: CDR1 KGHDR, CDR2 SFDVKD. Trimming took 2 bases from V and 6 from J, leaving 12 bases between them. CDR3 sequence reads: CATSDSPAGAEAFF. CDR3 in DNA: TGTGCCACCAGTGATTCCCCGGCAGGGGCTGAAGCTTTCTTT.

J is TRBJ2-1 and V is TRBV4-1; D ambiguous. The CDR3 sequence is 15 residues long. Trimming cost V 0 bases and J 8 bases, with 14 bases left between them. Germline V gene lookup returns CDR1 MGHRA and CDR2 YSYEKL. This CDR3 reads CASSQDRVFRDEQFF. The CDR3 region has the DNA TGCGCCAGCAGCCAAGATCGTGTCTTTCGGGATGAGCAGTTCTTC.

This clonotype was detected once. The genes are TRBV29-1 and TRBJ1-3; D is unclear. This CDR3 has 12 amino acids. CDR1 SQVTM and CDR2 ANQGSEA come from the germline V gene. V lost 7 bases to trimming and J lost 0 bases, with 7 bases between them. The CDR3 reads CSARASGNTIYF. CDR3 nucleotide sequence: TGCAGCGCCCGGGCCTCTGGAAACACCATATATTTT.

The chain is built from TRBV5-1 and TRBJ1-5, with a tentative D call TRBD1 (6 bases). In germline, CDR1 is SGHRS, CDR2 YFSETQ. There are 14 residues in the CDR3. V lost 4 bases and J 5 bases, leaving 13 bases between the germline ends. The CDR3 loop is CASSIQGPDQPQHF. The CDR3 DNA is TGCGCCAGCAGCATACAGGGACCTGATCAGCCCCAGCATTTT.

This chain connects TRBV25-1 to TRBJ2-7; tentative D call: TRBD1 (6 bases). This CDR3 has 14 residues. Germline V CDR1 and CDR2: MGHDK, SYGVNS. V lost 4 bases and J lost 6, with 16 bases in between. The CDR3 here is CASSAHLGGSEQYV. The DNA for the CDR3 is TGTGCCAGCAGTGCGCACCTAGGGGGTTCCGAGCAGTACGTC.

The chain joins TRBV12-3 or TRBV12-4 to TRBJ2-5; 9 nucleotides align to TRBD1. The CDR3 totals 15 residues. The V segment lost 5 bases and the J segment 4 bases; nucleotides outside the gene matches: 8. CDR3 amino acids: CASSVGQGIGETQYF. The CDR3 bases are TGTGCCAGCAGTGTGGGACAGGGAATCGGAGAGACCCAGTACTTC.

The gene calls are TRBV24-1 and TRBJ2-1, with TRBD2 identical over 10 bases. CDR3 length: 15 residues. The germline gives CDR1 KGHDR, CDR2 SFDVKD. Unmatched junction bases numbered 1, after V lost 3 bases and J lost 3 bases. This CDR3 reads CATSDRTSGYNEQFF. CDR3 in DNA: TGTGCCACCAGTGATAGGACTAGCGGCTACAATGAGCAGTTCTTC.

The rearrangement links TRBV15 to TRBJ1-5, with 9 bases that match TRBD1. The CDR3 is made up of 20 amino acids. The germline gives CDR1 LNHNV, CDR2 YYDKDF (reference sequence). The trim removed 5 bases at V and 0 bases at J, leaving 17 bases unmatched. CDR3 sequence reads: CATSDQTGTGMENSNQPQHF. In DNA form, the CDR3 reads TGTGCCACCAGCGACCAGACCGGGACAGGGATGGAGAATAGCAATCAGCCCCAGCATTTT.

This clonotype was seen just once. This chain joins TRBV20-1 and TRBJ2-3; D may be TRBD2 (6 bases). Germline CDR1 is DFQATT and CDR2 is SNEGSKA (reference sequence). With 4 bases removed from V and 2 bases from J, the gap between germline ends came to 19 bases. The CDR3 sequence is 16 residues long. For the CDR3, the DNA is TGCAGTGCTACTCTACGGGGCGGGATCGTCACAGATACGCAGTATTTT. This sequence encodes CSATLRGGIVTDTQYF.

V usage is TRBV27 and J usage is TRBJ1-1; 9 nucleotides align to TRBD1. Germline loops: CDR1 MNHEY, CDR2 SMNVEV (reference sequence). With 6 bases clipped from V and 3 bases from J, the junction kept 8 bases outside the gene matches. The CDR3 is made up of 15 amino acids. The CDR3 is CASRGTGFLYTEAFF. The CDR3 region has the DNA TGTGCCAGCAGAGGGACAGGGTTCTTGTACACTGAAGCTTTCTTT.

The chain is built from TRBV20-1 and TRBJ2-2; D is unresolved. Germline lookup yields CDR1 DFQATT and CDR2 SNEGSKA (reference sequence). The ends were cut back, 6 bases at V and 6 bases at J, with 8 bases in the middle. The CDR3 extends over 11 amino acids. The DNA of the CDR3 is TGCAGTGCCACCAAAGCCGGGGAGCTGTTTTTT. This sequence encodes CSATKAGELFF.

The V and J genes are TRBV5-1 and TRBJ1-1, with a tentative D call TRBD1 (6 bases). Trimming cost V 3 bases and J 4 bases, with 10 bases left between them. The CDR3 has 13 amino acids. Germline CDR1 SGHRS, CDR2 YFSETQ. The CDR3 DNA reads TGCGCCAGCAGCTATACAGGGACCACTGAAGCTTTCTTT. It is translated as CASSYTGTTEAFF.

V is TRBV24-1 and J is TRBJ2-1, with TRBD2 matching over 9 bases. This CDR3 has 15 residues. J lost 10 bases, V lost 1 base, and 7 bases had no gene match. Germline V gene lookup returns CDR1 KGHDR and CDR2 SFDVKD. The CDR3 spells CATSDFAGGGGEQFF. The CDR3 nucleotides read TGTGCCACCAGTGATTTCGCGGGAGGGGGAGGCGAGCAGTTCTTC.

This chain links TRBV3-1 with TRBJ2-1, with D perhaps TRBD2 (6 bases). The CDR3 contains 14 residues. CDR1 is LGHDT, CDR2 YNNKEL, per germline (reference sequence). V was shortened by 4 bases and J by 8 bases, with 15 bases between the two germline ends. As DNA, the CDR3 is TGTGCCAGCAGCCTTAGCGGACATGGTTATGAGCAGTTCTTC. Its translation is CASSLSGHGYEQFF.

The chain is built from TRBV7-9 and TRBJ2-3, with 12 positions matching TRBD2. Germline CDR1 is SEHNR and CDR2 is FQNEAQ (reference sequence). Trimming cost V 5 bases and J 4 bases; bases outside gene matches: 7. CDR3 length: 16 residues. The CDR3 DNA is TGTGCCAGCAGCCCCCGGACTAGCGGGATCGCAGATACGCAGTATTTT. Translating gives CASSPRTSGIADTQYF.

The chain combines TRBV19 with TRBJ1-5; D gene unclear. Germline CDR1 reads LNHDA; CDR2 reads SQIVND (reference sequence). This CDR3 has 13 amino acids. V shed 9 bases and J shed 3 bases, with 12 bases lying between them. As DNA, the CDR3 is TGTGCCAGCAGCGCGCGGAACAATCAGCCCCAGCATTTT. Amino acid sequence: CASSARNNQPQHF.

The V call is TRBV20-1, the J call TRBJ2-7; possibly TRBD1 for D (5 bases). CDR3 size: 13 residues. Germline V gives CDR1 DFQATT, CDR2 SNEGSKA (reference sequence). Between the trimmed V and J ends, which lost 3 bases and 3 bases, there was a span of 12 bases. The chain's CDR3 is CSASADTGYEQYF. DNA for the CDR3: TGCAGTGCTAGCGCCGATACAGGCTACGAGCAGTACTTC.

The CDR3, as DNA: TGTGCCAGCACAATAAGACAGGGGCCTGTCTATGGCTACACCTTC. Translation: CASTIRQGPVYGYTF. The gene calls are TRBV2 and TRBJ1-2; TRBD1 aligns across 8 bases. The ends lost 7 bases at V and 4 bases at J; junction bases unmatched: 11. The CDR3 consists of 15 residues. The germline gives CDR1 SNHLY, CDR2 FYNNEI.

The CDR3 nucleotides read TGCAGCGCCACAGGGATGCGGCCTGAAGCTTTCTTT. Its translation: CSATGMRPEAFF. The rearrangement uses TRBV29-1 and TRBJ1-1; TRBD1 is a possible D gene (6 bases). The V end lost 7 bases, the J end lost 6 bases, and 15 bases lay between the germline ends. Germline CDR1 and CDR2: SQVTM and ANQGSEA. CDR3 length: 12 residues.

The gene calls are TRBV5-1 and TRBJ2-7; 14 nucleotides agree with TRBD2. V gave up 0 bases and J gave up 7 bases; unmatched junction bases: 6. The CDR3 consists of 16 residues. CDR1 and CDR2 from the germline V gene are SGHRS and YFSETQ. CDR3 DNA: TGCGCCAGCAGCTTGGGACTAGCGGGAGGGCCGGGTGAGCAGTACGTC. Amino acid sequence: CASSLGLAGGPGEQYV.

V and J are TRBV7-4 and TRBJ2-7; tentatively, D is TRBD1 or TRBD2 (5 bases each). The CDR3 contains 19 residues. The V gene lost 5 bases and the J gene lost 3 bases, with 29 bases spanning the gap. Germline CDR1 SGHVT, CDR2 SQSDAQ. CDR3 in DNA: TGTGCCAGCAGCCCGATATACCACCAATTGGCTTGGGGGATCTACGAGCAGTACTTC. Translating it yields CASSPIYHQLAWGIYEQYF.

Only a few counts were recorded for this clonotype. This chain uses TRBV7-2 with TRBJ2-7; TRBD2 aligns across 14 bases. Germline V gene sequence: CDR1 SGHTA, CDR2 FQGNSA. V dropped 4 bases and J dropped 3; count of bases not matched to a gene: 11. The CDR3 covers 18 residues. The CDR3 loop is CASSSLRTSGRFGYEQYV. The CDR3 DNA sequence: TGTGCCAGCAGCTCCTTAAGGACTAGCGGGAGGTTCGGCTACGAGCAGTACGTC.